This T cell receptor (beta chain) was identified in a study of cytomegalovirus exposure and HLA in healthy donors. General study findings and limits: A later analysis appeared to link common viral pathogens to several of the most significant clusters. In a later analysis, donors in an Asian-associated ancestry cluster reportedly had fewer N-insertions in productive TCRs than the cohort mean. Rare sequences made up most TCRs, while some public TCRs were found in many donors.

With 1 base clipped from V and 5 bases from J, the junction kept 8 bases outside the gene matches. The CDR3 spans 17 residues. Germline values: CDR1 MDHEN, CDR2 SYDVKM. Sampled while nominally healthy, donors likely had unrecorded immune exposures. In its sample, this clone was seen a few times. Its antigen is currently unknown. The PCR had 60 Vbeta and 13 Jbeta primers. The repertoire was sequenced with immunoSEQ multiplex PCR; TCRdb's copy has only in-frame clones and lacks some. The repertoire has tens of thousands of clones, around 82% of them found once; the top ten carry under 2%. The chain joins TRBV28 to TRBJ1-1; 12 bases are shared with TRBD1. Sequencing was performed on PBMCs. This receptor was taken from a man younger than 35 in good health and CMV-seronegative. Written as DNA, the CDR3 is TGTGCCAGCAGTTTATATCCGGGACAGGGGGCGACAACTGAAGCTTTCTTT. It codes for CASSLYPGQGATTEAFF.